Ten or more counts support the clone carrying this T cell receptor (beta chain). Its antigen is unidentified. The library was built from 400 ng RNA with molecular barcoded adaptors for alpha/delta and beta/gamma chains. TCRdb analysed the reads with MiXCR anew, one entry per CDR3 protein. The data hold about 90,000 distinct CDR3 sequences, with 12% observed a single time. These data originate in a study of read filtering for tumor transcriptome and immune sequencing. Trimming took 0 bases from V and 8 from J, leaving 14 bases between them. This CDR3 comprises 15 residues. Germline V gene data show CDR1 as SGHAT and CDR2 as FQNNGV. Study-wide points: The sorted CD138-negative fraction was a mixed bone marrow immune population, not purified T cells. In IR-seq, single-read clonotypes were roughly 80% of clonotypes but around 3.2% of reads.

The source is a donor aged 40 or older with multiple myeloma. Sequencing input: a population of CD138-negative cells sorted from bone marrow. The V gene is TRBV11-2, the J gene TRBJ2-1; D is ambiguous. The CDR3 DNA follows: TGTGCCAGCAGCTTAGACCGGGTTAAGTACCATGAGCAGTTCTTC. Protein product: CASSLDRVKYHEQFF.